These 14 T cell receptor beta chains were sequenced from one sample in a study of cytomegalovirus exposure and HLA in healthy donors. Amplification used 60 Vbeta primers and 13 Jbeta primers. Sequenced by immunoSEQ multiplex PCR; TCRdb stores in-frame clones only, minus some. The data hold about 160,000 clones, with over 70% observed a single time. The specimen was PBMCs. Receptors were obtained from a boy aged 2 to 9 in good health and CMV-seronegative.

This clone was counted a single time. This rearrangement joins TRBV29-1 to TRBJ2-5; D is perhaps TRBD2 (5 bases). The germline V gene encodes CDR1 SQVTM and CDR2 ANQGSEA. CDR3 length: 11 amino acids. V was trimmed by 4 bases and J by 11 bases, leaving 14 bases between them. CDR3 DNA: TGCAGCGTTGGGAAGTCTGGGGAGCAGTACTTC. Translated, it gives CSVGKSGEQYF.

The chain employs TRBV2 and TRBJ1-5; a weak D match, TRBD1 (6 bases). Trimming stripped 5 bases from V and 5 bases from J, with 16 bases between. Germline assignment: CDR1 SNHLY and CDR2 FYNNEI. CDR3 size: 15 residues. The CDR3 loop is CASSLRGREDQPQHF. In nucleotides, the CDR3 is TGTGCCAGCAGTTTGAGGGGGAGGGAAGATCAGCCCCAGCATTTT.

The genes are TRBV2 and TRBJ1-4; tentative D call: TRBD1 (5 bases). This CDR3 comprises 15 residues. Trimming took off 3 bases at V and 8 bases at J, with 16 bases between the two ends. Per the germline V gene, CDR1 is SNHLY and CDR2 is FYNNEI. CDR3 region: CASSESSRVDEKLFF. The CDR3 DNA sequence: TGTGCCAGCAGTGAGTCGTCCAGGGTCGACGAAAAACTGTTTTTT. Using reference TRBV2 and TRBJ1-4 for the parts outside the CDR3, the full variable domain is EPEVTQTPSHQVTQMGQEVILRCVPISNHLYFYWYRQILGQKVEFLVSFYNNEISEKSEIFDDQFSVERPDGSNFTLKIRSTKLEDSAMYFCASSESSRVDEKLFFGSGTQLSVL.

This clone was found a few times. V gene TRBV21-1 combines with J gene TRBJ1-5; no DNA check was done on the table's D call, TRBD1. TRBV21-1 is assigned pseudogene status. This CDR3 is built from 17 residues. The CDR3 DNA is TGTGCCAGCAGCAAAGCTCTTACAGGGGGCGGTAGACAGCCCCAGCATTTT. This gives the protein CASSKALTGGGRQPQHF.

The chain links TRBV7-2 to TRBJ2-2, with D perhaps TRBD2 (6 bases). There are 16 residues in the CDR3. The germline V and J ends were trimmed by 1 base and 3 bases, with 12 bases remaining between them. Germline CDR1 SGHTA, CDR2 FQGNSA. Written as DNA, the CDR3 is TGTGCCAGCAGCTTAGTCGGGAGCGGCGACACCGGGGAGCTGTTTTTT. It specifies CASSLVGSGDTGELFF.

The V call is TRBV10-2, the J call TRBJ2-5, with 9 bases aligning to TRBD2. The CDR3 is 14 amino acids. The germline V gene has CDR1 WSHSY and CDR2 SAAADI. V lost 8 bases and J lost 3; bases outside the gene matches: 7. The CDR3, as DNA: TGCGCCAGCGCCGAAGCGGGGGGCGAAGAGACCCAGTACTTC. Residues: CASAEAGGEETQYF.

This sequence joins TRBV5-6 and TRBJ2-4; TRBD2 matches 9 bases. The CDR3 extends over 16 amino acids. With V trimmed by 4 bases and J by 0 bases, 5 bases remained unmatched. Germline CDR1 reads SGHDT; CDR2 reads YYEEEE. The CDR3 nucleotides are TGTGCCAGCAGCAGAAGCGGGGGGTTAGCCAAAAACATTCAGTACTTC. Protein product: CASSRSGGLAKNIQYF.

A remark on this clone: The junction departs from germline at one end; a sequencing error may be responsible. The J gene is TRBJ2-1, the V gene TRBV19; unclear D gene. Germline loops: CDR1 LNHDA, CDR2 SQIVND (reference sequence). This CDR3 has 13 residues. CDR3 sequence: CANSISGLNEQFF. DNA of the CDR3: TGTGCCAATAGTATCTCCGGTCTAAATGAGCAGTTCTTC. Looking up the rest from reference TRBV19 and TRBJ2-1 gives the full variable domain: DGGITQSPKYLFRKEGQNVTLSCEQNLNHDAMYWYRQDPGQGLRLIYYSQIVNDFQKGDIAEGYSVSREKKESFPLTVTSAQKNPTAFYLCANSISGLNEQFFGPGTRLTVL.

This chain uses TRBV6-5 with TRBJ1-1, with 8 bases aligning to TRBD1. The V and J ends lost 7 bases and 0 bases, in that order; junction bases with no gene match: 7. CDR1 is MNHEY, CDR2 SVGAGI, per germline. The CDR3 has 15 residues. This chain's CDR3 is CASIGRQGLNTEAFF. The CDR3, as DNA: TGTGCCAGCATAGGGCGACAGGGGCTGAACACTGAAGCTTTCTTT.

The chain is built from TRBV2 and TRBJ1-4, with D hard to call. Germline CDR1 is SNHLY and CDR2 is FYNNEI. The V end lost 5 bases, the J end lost 8 bases, and 12 bases lay between the germline ends. The CDR3 totals 13 residues. The DNA of the CDR3 is TGTGCCAGCAGTTCCGGGGAGGAGGAAAAACTGTTTTTT. Residues: CASSSGEEEKLFF. Drawing the rest from reference TRBV2 and TRBJ1-4, the complete variable domain is EPEVTQTPSHQVTQMGQEVILRCVPISNHLYFYWYRQILGQKVEFLVSFYNNEISEKSEIFDDQFSVERPDGSNFTLKIRSTKLEDSAMYFCASSSGEEEKLFFGSGTQLSVL.

This sequence joins TRBV5-1 and TRBJ1-2; 7 bases are a match to TRBD1. The CDR3 runs 13 residues. Trimming at V came to 4 bases and at J to 6 bases, leaving 6 bases not matched to a gene. Germline V gene lookup returns CDR1 SGHRS and CDR2 YFSETQ. This chain's CDR3 is CASSAYRGDGYTF. As DNA, the CDR3 is TGCGCCAGCAGCGCCTACAGGGGTGATGGCTACACCTTC.

In its sample, this clone was seen once. This chain connects TRBV5-4 to TRBJ2-7; 13 bases line up with TRBD2. This CDR3 has 16 residues. J was trimmed by 6 bases and V by 5 bases; bases with no gene match: 11. CDR1 is SGHNT, CDR2 YYREEE, per germline (reference sequence). The chain's CDR3 is CASRPGTSGILSEQYF. The CDR3, as DNA: TGTGCCAGCAGGCCCGGGACTAGCGGGATTTTGAGCGAGCAGTACTTC.

The CDR3 loop is CASSGNRVANTGELFF. CDR3 bases: TGTGCCAGCAGCGGGAACAGGGTCGCGAACACCGGGGAGCTGTTTTTT. The chain employs TRBV27 and TRBJ2-2, with a tentative D call TRBD1 (6 bases). This CDR3 spans 16 amino acids. Trimming removed 6 bases at V and 0 bases at J, with 14 bases between. Germline loops: CDR1 MNHEY, CDR2 SMNVEV (reference sequence).

This chain joins TRBV13 and TRBJ2-1; possibly TRBD2 for D (5 bases). Germline lookup yields CDR1 PRHDT and CDR2 FYEKMQ (reference sequence). The V end lost 3 bases, the J end lost 8 bases, and 29 bases lay between the germline ends. This CDR3 region has 19 residues. The DNA of the CDR3 is TGTGCCAGCAGCTTCAACCGAGCTGCAAAGGGAGAAGGACTCGATGAGCAGTTCTTC. It translates to CASSFNRAAKGEGLDEQFF.